This T cell receptor beta chain was recorded in a study of T cell repertoires in cytomegalovirus infection. Study background: An indication of both CMV infection and matching HLA type came from public TCR beta signatures.

Note on this clonotype: The antigen is undetermined.

Germline trimming cut 5 bases from V and 7 bases from J; bases unmatched to any gene: 8. The CDR3 consists of 14 residues. Germline-derived CDR1 and CDR2 are MGHRA and YSYEKL. Each CDR3 protein gets one entry after TCRdb re-called the reads with MiXCR. The sample has hundreds of thousands of distinct CDR3 sequences, under 20% seen once; the top ten hold about 12%. Whole-study findings and limits: The response measured ex vivo was dominated by TCR beta clonotypes (HLA-C-restricted and CMV-specific). Adding up the frequency of public TCR beta families identified people who carried CMV plus the relevant HLA.

Sequenced sample: PBMCs. The receptor comes from a human donor in good health (CMV status not recorded). Some clones in this sample may be carry-over from other donors' samples. The rearrangement uses TRBV4-1 and TRBJ1-2, with 9 bases aligning to TRBD1. The CDR3 nucleotides read TGCGCCAGCAGCTCGGGACAGGGAATCTCTGGCTACACCTTC. This sequence encodes CASSSGQGISGYTF.